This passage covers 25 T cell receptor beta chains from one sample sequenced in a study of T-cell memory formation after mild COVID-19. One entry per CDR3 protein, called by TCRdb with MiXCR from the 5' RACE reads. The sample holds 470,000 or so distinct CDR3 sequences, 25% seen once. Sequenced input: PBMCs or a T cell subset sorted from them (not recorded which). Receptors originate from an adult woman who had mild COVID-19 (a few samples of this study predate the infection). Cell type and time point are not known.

DNA for the CDR3: TGTGCCATCAGTGGTCCAGGGGCCCCAGGGGAGACCCAGTACTTC. Translating gives CAISGPGAPGETQYF. The chain uses TRBV10-3 and TRBJ2-5; tentative D call: TRBD1 (6 bases). V was shortened by 4 bases and J by 5 bases, with 17 bases between the two germline ends. The CDR3 runs to 15 residues. Germline assignment: CDR1 ENHRY and CDR2 SYGVKD.

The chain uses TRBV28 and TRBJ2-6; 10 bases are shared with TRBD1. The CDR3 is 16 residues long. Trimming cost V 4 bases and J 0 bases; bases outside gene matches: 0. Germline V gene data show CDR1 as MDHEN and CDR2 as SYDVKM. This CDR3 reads CASSWDRGSGANVLTF. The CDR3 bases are TGTGCCAGCAGTTGGGACAGGGGCTCTGGGGCCAACGTCCTGACTTTC.

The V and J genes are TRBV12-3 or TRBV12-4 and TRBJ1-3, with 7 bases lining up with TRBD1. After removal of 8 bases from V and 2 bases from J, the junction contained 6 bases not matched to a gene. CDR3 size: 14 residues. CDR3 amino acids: CASGKTGPGNTIYF. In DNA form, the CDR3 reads TGTGCCAGCGGAAAGACAGGGCCTGGAAACACCATATATTTT.

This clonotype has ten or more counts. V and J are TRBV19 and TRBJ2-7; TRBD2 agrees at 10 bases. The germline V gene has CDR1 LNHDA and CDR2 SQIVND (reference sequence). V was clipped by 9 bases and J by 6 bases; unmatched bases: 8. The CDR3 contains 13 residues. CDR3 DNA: TGTGCCAGCGCCAGCGGGAGGGCCGGCGAGCAGTACTTC. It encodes CASASGRAGEQYF.

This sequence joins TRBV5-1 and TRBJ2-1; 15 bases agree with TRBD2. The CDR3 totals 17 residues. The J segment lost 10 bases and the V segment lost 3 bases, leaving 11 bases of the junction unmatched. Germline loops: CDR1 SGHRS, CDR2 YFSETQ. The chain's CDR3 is CASSSGTSGGPRYEQFF. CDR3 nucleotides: TGCGCCAGCAGCTCCGGGACTAGCGGGGGGCCCCGGTACGAGCAGTTCTTC.

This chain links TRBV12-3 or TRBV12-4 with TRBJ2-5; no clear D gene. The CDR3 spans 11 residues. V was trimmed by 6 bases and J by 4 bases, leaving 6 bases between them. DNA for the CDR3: TGTGCCAGCAGAGCACGAGAGACCCAGTACTTC. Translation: CASRARETQYF.

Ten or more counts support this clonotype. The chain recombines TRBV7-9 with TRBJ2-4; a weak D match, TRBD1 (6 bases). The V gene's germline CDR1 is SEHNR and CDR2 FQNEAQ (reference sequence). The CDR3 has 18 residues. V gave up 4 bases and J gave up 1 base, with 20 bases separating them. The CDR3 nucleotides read TGTGCCAGCAGCTCTCCTACAGGGTCCCTCGTGGCCAAAAACATTCAGTACTTC. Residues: CASSSPTGSLVAKNIQYF.

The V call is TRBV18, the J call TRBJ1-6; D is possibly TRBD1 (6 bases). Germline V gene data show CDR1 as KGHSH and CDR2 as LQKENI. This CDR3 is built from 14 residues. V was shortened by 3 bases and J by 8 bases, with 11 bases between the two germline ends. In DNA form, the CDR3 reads TGTGCCAGCTCACCGGACAGCAACTATTCACCCCTCCACTTT. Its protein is CASSPDSNYSPLHF.

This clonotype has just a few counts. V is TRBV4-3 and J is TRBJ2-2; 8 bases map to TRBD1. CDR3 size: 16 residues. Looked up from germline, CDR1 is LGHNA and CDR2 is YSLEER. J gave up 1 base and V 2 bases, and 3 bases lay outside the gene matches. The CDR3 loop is CASSQWGTGNTGELFF. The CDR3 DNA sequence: TGCGCCAGCAGCCAATGGGGGACAGGGAACACCGGGGAGCTGTTTTTT.

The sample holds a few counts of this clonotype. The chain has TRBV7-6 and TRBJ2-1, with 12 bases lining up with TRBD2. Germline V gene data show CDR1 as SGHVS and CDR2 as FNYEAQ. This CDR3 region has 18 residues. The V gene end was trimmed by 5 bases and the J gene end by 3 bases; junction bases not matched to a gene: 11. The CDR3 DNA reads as TGTGCCAGCAGCCAGACTAGCGGGAGCCCCCCCCTCTACAATGAGCAGTTCTTC. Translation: CASSQTSGSPPLYNEQFF.

CDR3 coding DNA: TGCAGTGCCCCGACCTCCGGGAATGAGCAGTTCTTC. This sequence encodes CSAPTSGNEQFF. The chain couples TRBV20-1 to TRBJ2-1; D is ambiguous. The CDR3 runs 12 residues. V was cut by 6 bases and J by 7 bases, with 13 bases left in between. The V gene's germline CDR1 is DFQATT and CDR2 SNEGSKA (reference sequence).

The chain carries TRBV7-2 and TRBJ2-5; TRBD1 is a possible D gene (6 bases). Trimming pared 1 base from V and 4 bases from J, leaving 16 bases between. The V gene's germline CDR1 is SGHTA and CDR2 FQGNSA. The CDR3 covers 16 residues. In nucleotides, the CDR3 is TGTGCCAGCAGCTTAGTATCGTCAGGGGTCGGAGAGACCCAGTACTTC. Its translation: CASSLVSSGVGETQYF.

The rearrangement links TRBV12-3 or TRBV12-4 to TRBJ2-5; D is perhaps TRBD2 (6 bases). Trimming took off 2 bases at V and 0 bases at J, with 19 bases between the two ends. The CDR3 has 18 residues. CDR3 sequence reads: CASSLFRRGVPNQETQYF. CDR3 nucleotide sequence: TGTGCCAGCAGTTTATTCCGGCGGGGAGTGCCCAACCAAGAGACCCAGTACTTC.

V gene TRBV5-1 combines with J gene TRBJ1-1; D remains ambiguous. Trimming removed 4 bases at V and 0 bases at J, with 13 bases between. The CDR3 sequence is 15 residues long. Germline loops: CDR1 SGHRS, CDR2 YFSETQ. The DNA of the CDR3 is TGCGCCAGCAGCCCCCAGGCCAATTTGAACACTGAAGCTTTCTTT. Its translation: CASSPQANLNTEAFF.

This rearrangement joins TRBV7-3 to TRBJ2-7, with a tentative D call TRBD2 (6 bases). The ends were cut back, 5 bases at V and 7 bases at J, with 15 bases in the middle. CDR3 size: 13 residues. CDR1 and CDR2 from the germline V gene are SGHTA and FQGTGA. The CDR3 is CASSRRPGEEQYF. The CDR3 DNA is TGTGCCAGCAGCCGCAGACCGGGGGAGGAGCAGTACTTC.

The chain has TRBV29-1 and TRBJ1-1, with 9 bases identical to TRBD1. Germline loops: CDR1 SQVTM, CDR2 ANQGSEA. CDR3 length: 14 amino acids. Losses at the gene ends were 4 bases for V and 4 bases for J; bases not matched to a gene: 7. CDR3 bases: TGCAGCGTTGGTATATTGGGACAGGGCACTGAAGCTTTCTTT. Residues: CSVGILGQGTEAFF.

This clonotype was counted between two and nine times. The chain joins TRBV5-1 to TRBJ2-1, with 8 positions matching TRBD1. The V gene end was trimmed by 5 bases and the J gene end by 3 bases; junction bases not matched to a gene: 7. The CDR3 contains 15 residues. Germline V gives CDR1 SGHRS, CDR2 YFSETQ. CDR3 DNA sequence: TGCGCCAGCAGTCCCCAGGGGGCCCACTACAATGAGCAGTTCTTC. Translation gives CASSPQGAHYNEQFF. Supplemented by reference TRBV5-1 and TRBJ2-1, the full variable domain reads KAGVTQTPRYLIKTRGQQVTLSCSPISGHRSVSWYQQTPGQGLQFLFEYFSETQRNKGNFPGRFSGRQFSNSRSEMNVSTLELGDSALYLCASSPQGAHYNEQFFGPGTRLTVL.

The DNA for the CDR3 is TGTGCCAGCAGTTTACTGGGACAAAACTACGAGCAGTACTTC. Translating it yields CASSLLGQNYEQYF. V and J are TRBV27 and TRBJ2-7; D perhaps matches TRBD1 (6 bases). The CDR3 has 14 amino acids. V lost 2 bases, J lost 3 bases, and 11 bases lay in between. Germline assignment: CDR1 MNHEY and CDR2 SMNVEV (reference sequence).

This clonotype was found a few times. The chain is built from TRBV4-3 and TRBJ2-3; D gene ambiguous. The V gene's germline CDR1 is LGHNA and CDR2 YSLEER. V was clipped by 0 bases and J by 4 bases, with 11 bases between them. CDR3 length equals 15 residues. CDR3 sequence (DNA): TGCGCCAGCAGCCAAGATCGGGCCAGCCCAGATACGCAGTATTTT. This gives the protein CASSQDRASPDTQYF.

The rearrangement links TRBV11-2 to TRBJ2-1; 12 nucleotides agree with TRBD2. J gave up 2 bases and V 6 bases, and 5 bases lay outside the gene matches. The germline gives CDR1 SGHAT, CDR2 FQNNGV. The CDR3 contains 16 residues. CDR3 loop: CASRRLAGGTYNEQFF. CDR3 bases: TGTGCCAGCAGGCGCCTAGCGGGGGGGACCTACAATGAGCAGTTCTTC.

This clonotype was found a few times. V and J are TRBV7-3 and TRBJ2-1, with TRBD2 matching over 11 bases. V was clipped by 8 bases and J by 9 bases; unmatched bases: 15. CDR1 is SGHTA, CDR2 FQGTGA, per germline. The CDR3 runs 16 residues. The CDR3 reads CASSMGVAGGPGEQFF. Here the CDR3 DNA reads TGTGCCAGCTCTATGGGTGTAGCGGGAGGGCCGGGTGAGCAGTTCTTC.

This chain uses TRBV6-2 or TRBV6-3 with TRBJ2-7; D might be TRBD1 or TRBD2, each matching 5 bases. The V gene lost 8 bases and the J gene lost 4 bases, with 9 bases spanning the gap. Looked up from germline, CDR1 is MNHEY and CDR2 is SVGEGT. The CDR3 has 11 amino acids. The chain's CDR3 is CASEGMYEQYF. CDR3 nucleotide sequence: TGTGCCAGCGAGGGGATGTACGAGCAGTACTTC.

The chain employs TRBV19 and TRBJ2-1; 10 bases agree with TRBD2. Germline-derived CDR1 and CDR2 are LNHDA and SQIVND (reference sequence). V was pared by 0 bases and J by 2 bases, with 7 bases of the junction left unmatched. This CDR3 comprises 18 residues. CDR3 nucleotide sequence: TGTGCCAGTAGTATAGATCGTCTAGCGGGAGAGACCTACAATGAGCAGTTCTTC. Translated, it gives CASSIDRLAGETYNEQFF. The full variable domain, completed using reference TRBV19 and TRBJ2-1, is DGGITQSPKYLFRKEGQNVTLSCEQNLNHDAMYWYRQDPGQGLRLIYYSQIVNDFQKGDIAEGYSVSREKKESFPLTVTSAQKNPTAFYLCASSIDRLAGETYNEQFFGPGTRLTVL.

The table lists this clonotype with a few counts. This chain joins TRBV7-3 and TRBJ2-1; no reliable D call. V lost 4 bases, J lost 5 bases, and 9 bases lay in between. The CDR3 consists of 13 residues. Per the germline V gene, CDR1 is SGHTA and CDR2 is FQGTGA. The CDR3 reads CASSSNGNNEQFF. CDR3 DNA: TGTGCCAGCAGCTCGAATGGCAACAATGAGCAGTTCTTC.

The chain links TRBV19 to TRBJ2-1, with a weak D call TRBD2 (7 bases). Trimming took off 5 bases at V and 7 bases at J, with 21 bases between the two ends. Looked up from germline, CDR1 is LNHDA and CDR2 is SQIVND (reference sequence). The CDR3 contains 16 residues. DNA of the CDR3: TGTGCCAGTAGTGTCCCGGCGGGAGCCCAGGGGAATGAGCAGTTCTTC. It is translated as CASSVPAGAQGNEQFF.